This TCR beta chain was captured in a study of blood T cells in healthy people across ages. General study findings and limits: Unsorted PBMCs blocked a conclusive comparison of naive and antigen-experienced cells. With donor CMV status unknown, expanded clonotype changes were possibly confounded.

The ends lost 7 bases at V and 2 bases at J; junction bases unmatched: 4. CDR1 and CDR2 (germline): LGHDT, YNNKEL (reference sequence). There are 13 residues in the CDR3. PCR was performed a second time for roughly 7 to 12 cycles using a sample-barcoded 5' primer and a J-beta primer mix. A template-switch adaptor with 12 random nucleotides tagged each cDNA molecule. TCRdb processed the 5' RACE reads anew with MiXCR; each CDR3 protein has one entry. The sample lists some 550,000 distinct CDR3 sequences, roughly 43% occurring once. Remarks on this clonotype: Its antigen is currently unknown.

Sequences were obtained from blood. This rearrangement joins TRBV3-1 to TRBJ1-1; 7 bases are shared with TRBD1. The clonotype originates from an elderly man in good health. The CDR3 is CASIRQGNTEAFF. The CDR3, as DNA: TGTGCCAGCATTCGACAGGGAAACACTGAAGCTTTCTTT.